This TCR beta chain came from a study of T cell changes during pregnancy in multiple sclerosis. The assay was immunoSEQ multiplex PCR, and TCRdb's table has in-frame clones only and misses some. There are about 68,000 clones in the sample; about 90% occur only once, and 0.86% lies in the top ten. The material was peripheral blood, obtained in the second trimester of pregnancy. The clonotype was recovered from a female donor with multiple sclerosis, enrolled in a pregnancy study.

CDR3 sequence reads: CASSFGRAISNQPQHF. In DNA, the CDR3 is TGTGCCAGCAGCTTTGGGCGTGCGATTAGCAATCAGCCCCAGCATTTT. The V and J genes are TRBV5-6 and TRBJ1-5; no firm D call. Germline V CDR1 and CDR2: SGHDT, YYEEEE. V was trimmed by 2 bases and J by 0 bases, leaving 12 bases between them. The length of the CDR3 is 16 residues.